The TCR beta chain under discussion was sequenced for a study of cytomegalovirus exposure and HLA in healthy donors. Findings and caveats of the study: When the data were analyzed later, several of the most significant clusters appeared to be linked to common viral pathogens.

Comments on this clone: What it binds is not known.

Per the germline V gene, CDR1 is MDHEN and CDR2 is SYDVKM. Trimming removed 9 bases at V and 5 bases at J, with 10 bases between. The CDR3 consists of 11 residues. Healthy bone marrow donors formed the donor group. This PCR relied on a set of 60 Vbeta primers and 13 Jbeta primers. Produced via immunoSEQ multiplex PCR; TCRdb's table is partial and in-frame only. The table records around 120,000 clones, more than 65% of them present only once. What was sequenced was PBMCs. The sequence came from a human donor in good health. The J gene is TRBJ1-2, the V gene TRBV28; D uncertain. CDR3 nucleotide sequence: TGTGCCAGTCTGAAACGGTATGGCTACACCTTC. Translated, it gives CASLKRYGYTF.